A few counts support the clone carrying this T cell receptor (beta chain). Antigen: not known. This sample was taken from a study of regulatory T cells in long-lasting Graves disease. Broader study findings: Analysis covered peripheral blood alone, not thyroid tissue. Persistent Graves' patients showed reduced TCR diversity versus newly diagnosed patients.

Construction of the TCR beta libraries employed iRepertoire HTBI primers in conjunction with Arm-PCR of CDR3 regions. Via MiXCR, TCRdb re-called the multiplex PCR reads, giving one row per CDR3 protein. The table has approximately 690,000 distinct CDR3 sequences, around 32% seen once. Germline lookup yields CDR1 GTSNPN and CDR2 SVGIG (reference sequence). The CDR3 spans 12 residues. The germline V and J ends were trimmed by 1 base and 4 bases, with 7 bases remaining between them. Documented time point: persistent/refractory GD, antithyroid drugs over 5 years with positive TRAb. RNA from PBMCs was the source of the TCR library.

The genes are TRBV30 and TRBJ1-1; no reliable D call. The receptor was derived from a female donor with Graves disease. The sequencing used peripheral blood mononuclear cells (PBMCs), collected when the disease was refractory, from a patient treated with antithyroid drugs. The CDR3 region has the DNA TGTGCCTGGAGTGAGGGTGGCACTGAAGCTTTCTTT. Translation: CAWSEGGTEAFF.